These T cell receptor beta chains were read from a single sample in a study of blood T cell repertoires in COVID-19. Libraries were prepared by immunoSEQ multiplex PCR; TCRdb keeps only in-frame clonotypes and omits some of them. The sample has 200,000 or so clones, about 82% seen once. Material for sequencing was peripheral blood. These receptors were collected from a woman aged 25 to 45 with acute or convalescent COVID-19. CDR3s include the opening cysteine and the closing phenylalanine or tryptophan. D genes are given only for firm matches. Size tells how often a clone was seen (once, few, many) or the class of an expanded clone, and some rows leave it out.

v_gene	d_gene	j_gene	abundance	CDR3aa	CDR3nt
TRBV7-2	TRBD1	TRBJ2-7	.	CASSLTGGSGEQYF	TGTGCCAGCAGCTTGACAGGGGGCTCGGGCGAGCAGTACTTC
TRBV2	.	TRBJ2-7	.	CASSTGPPSYEQYF	TGTGCCAGCAGTACAGGGCCCCCCTCCTACGAGCAGTACTTC
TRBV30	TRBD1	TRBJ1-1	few	CAWSVWGTGETEAFF	TGTGCCTGGAGTGTATGGGGTACAGGGGAAACTGAAGCTTTCTTT
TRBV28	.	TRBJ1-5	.	CASSLVGASQPQHF	TGTGCCAGCAGTTTAGTGGGGGCTAGTCAGCCCCAGCATTTT
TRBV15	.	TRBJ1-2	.	CATSGKKAGGKDYGYTF	TGTGCCACCAGCGGCAAGAAAGCGGGGGGCAAGGACTATGGCTACACCTTC
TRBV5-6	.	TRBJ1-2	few	CASSFVSGSYGYTF	TGTGCCAGCAGCTTTGTCTCGGGGTCCTATGGCTACACCTTC
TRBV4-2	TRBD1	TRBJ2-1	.	CASSQNRRGTGNEQFF	TGTGCCAGCAGCCAAAACCGGCGGGGGACAGGGAATGAGCAGTTCTTC
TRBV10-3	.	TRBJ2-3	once	CAISVGAASTDTQYF	TGTGCCATCAGTGTCGGAGCGGCATCCACAGATACGCAGTATTTT
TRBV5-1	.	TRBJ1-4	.	CASSLTGKPNEKLFF	TGCGCCAGCAGCTTGACCGGGAAACCTAATGAAAAACTGTTTTTT
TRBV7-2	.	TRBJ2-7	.	CASSLDLTPDEQYF	TGTGCCAGCAGCTTAGACCTAACGCCGGACGAGCAGTACTTC
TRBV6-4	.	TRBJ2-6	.	CASSAVTGANVLTF	TGTGCCAGCAGTGCCGTAACTGGGGCCAACGTCCTGACTTTC
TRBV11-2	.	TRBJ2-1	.	CASSLGRGIYNEQFF	TGTGCCAGCAGCTTAGGCCGTGGCATTTATAATGAGCAGTTCTTC
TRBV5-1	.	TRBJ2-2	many	CASSFRLSNTGELFF	TGCGCCAGCAGCTTCCGACTATCGAACACCGGGGAGCTGTTTTTT
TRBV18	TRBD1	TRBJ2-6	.	CASSRSTGVGANVLTF	TGTGCCAGCTCACGAAGCACAGGGGTCGGGGCCAACGTCCTGACTTTC
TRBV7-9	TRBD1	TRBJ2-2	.	CASSHGTGGAGELFF	TGTGCCAGCAGCCACGGGACAGGGGGCGCCGGGGAGCTGTTTTTT
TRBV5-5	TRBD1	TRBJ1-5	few	CASSSGTGDKQPQHF	TGTGCCAGCAGCTCCGGGACAGGGGATAAACAGCCCCAGCATTTT
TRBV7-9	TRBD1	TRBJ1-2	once	CASSEDRGGYGYTF	TGTGCCAGCAGCGAAGACAGGGGTGGCTATGGCTACACCTTC
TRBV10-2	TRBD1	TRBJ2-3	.	CASIGQGPSTDTQYF	TGCGCCAGCATTGGACAGGGGCCATCCACAGATACGCAGTATTTT
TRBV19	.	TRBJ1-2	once	CASRADIGFVGYTF	TGTGCCAGTAGGGCGGATATCGGGTTCGTTGGCTACACCTTC
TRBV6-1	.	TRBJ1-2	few	CASSEGGTYGYTF	TGTGCCAGCAGTGAGGGAGGCACCTATGGCTACACCTTC
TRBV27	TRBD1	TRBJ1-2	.	CASSPPGQGFSGYTF	TGTGCCAGCAGTCCTCCGGGACAGGGATTCTCTGGCTACACCTTC
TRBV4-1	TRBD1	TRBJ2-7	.	CASSLRQGSYEQYF	TGCGCCAGCAGCCTTCGACAGGGTAGTTACGAGCAGTACTTC
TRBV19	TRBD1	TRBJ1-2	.	CASSIAAATGNGYTF	TGTGCCAGTAGTATAGCCGCGGCGACAGGGAATGGCTACACCTTC
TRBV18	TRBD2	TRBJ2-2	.	CASRGLAGVDTGELFF	TGTGCCAGCCGCGGACTAGCGGGAGTCGACACCGGGGAGCTGTTTTTT
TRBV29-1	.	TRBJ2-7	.	CSVEGQPYEQYF	TGCAGCGTTGAGGGGCAGCCCTACGAGCAGTACTTC
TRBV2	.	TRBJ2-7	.	CASSWGLRSYEQYF	TGTGCCAGCAGTTGGGGACTCCGATCCTACGAGCAGTACTTC
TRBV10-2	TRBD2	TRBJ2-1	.	CASRMSGSSYNEQFF	TGCGCCAGCAGGATGAGCGGGAGCTCCTACAATGAGCAGTTCTTC
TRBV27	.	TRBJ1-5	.	CASSLVGRSNQPQHF	TGTGCCAGCAGTCTGGTTGGCAGATCTAATCAGCCCCAGCATTTT
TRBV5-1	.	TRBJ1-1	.	CASSLDEGRMNTEAFF	TGCGCCAGCAGCTTGGATGAGGGTAGGATGAACACTGAAGCTTTCTTT
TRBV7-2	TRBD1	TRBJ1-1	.	CASSLVQGAGAFF	TGTGCCAGCAGCTTAGTTCAGGGGGCTGGCGCTTTCTTT
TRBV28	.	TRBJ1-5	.	CASRFPQGWSQHF	TGTGCCAGCAGATTTCCTCAGGGGTGGTCCCAGCATTTT
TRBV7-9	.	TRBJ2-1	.	CASSLSRAAYNEQFF	TGTGCCAGCAGCTTGAGCAGAGCGGCGTACAATGAGCAGTTCTTC
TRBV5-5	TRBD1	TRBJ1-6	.	CASSTGQGRNSPLHF	TGTGCCAGCAGCACCGGACAGGGGAGAAATTCACCCCTCCACTTT
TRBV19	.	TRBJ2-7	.	CASRERRSSYEQYF	TGTGCCAGTAGGGAGCGGAGGAGCTCCTACGAGCAGTACTTC
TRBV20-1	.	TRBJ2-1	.	CSASQAANHNEQFF	TGCAGTGCTAGTCAAGCGGCGAACCACAATGAGCAGTTCTTC
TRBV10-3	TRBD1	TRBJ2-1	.	CAISESLTDREDNEQFF	TGTGCCATCAGTGAGTCGCTCACCGACAGGGAAGACAATGAGCAGTTCTTC
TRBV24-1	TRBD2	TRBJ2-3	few	CATSDSLAGRKDTQYF	TGTGCCACCAGTGATTCGCTAGCGGGCCGAAAAGATACGCAGTATTTT
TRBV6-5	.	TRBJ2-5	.	CASRHMETQYF	TGTGCCAGCAGACATATGGAGACCCAGTACTTC
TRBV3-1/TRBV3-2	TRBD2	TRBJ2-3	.	CASSPPGAGGLTQYF	TGTGCCAGCAGCCCCCCCGGGGCGGGGGGGCTTACGCAGTATTTT
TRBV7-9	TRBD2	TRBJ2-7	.	CASRWEGGQNEQYF	TGTGCCAGCAGATGGGAGGGAGGGCAAAACGAGCAGTACTTC
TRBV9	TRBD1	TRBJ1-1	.	CASSPRTGYTEAFF	TGTGCCAGCAGCCCCCGGACAGGGTATACTGAAGCTTTCTTT
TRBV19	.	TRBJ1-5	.	CASSRKNMSNQPQHF	TGTGCCAGTAGTCGAAAAAACATGAGCAATCAGCCCCAGCATTTT
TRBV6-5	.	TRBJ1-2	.	CASTRGNYGYTF	TGTGCCAGCACTCGGGGGAACTATGGCTACACCTTC
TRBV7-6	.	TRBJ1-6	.	CASSLVMGASSYNSPLHF	TGTGCCAGCAGCTTAGTCATGGGGGCGAGCTCCTATAATTCACCCCTCCACTTT
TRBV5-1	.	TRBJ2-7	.	CASRGSYEQYF	TGCGCCTCCCGGGGTTCCTACGAGCAGTACTTC
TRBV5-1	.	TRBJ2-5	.	CASSPRGSQETQYF	TGCGCCAGCAGCCCCCGGGGTAGCCAAGAGACCCAGTACTTC
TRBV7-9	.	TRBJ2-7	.	CASSWGDVIYEQYF	TGTGCCAGCAGCTGGGGGGACGTTATCTACGAGCAGTACTTC
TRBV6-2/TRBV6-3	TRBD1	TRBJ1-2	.	CASSYGGGAESRRYGYTF	TGTGCCAGCAGTTACGGAGGGGGCGCCGAATCCCGCCGCTATGGCTACACCTTC
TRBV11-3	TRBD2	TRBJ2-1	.	CASSSETGLAGAVEQFF	TGTGCCAGCAGCTCTGAAACGGGACTAGCGGGAGCGGTTGAGCAGTTCTTC
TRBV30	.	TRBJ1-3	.	CAWSAGVSGNTIYF	TGTGCCTGGAGTGCCGGGGTCTCTGGAAACACCATATATTTT
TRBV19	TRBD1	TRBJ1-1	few	CASVRDRENTEAFF	TGTGCCAGTGTAAGGGACAGAGAAAACACTGAAGCTTTCTTT
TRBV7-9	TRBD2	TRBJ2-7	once	CASSLTGTSYEQYF	TGTGCCAGCAGCCTCACCGGGACTAGCTACGAGCAGTACTTC
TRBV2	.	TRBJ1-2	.	CASSGEVLFGYGYTF	TGTGCCAGCAGTGGGGAGGTACTATTTGGGTATGGCTACACCTTC